This T cell receptor beta chain was identified during a study of cytomegalovirus exposure and HLA in healthy donors. The CDR3 covers 18 residues. Germline trimming cut 4 bases from V and 3 bases from J; bases unmatched to any gene: 14. CDR1 and CDR2 from the germline V gene are SGHTA and FQGNSA. Turning to this clone: Its antigen is as yet unknown.

The study, taken as a whole, reports: Several of the most significant clusters were apparently associated with common viral pathogens in a later analysis.

Every donor was a healthy person donating bone marrow. A multiplex PCR was run with 60 Vbeta primers and 13 Jbeta primers. The repertoire was sequenced with immunoSEQ multiplex PCR; TCRdb's copy has only in-frame clones and lacks some. The top ten clones hold around 2.9% of a sample with around 65,000 clones, approximately 78% of them seen once. The sample comprised PBMCs. The rearrangement joins TRBV7-2 to TRBJ2-2; 7 nucleotides align to TRBD2. The clonotype originates from a girl aged 10-17 years in good health and CMV-seropositive. In DNA, the CDR3 is TGTGCCAGCAGCTCGGGGGACCCAGCGGGAACGTACACCGGGGAGCTGTTTTTT. It specifies CASSSGDPAGTYTGELFF.